The rows below give T cell receptor beta chains drawn from one sample of a study of blood T cell repertoires in COVID-19. Sequencing was performed with immunoSEQ multiplex PCR; in TCRdb, only in-frame clones are kept and a portion is missing. This sample has about 180,000 clones, with roughly 82% found just once. The sequenced sample was PBMCs or T cells enriched from blood (not recorded which). All receptors come from a woman aged 25 to 39 who had recovered from COVID-19. The CDR3 runs from the conserved cysteine through the conserved F or W. Clone size is not always given. Where it is, it says once, few, many or a class for expanded clones.

TRBJ1-3	.	TRBV28	CASSLYGGVKGSGNTIYF
TRBJ2-6	once	TRBV6-1	CASSARPGVYGANVLTF
TRBJ1-5	once	TRBV24-1	CATSDRGQGGLRNQPQHF
TRBJ2-1	.	TRBV9	CASSLFSGKEQFF
TRBJ2-7	few	TRBV3-1/TRBV3-2	CASSHGTGAYEQYF
TRBJ1-1	.	TRBV7-9	CASSWDSGITEAFF
TRBJ1-2	.	TRBV12-3/TRBV12-4	CASRSELAGYTF
TRBJ2-3	.	TRBV5-1	CASSALQGGVTDTQYF
TRBJ2-7	once	TRBV12-3/TRBV12-4	CASRSIYEQYF
TRBJ2-7	.	TRBV7-8	CASSWTPGQGYEQYF
TRBJ1-3	few	TRBV3-1/TRBV3-2	CASKPRVGNTIYF
TRBJ2-1	.	TRBV7-2	CASSPQTGSYNEQFF
TRBJ2-7	.	TRBV7-7	CASSPGRDTYEQYF
TRBJ2-7	.	TRBV5-6	CASSFPKRGKGQYF
TRBJ2-7	.	TRBV19	CASSQAWDSSYEQYF
TRBJ2-7	.	TRBV28	CASRLDGTGNIYEQYF
TRBJ2-3	.	TRBV3-1/TRBV3-2	CASSQAPGLRTDTQYF
TRBJ2-1	.	TRBV2	CASSERMRNNEQFF
TRBJ2-7	.	TRBV5-1	CASTSISGRHEQYF
TRBJ2-7	.	TRBV5-1	CASSLTSGRDTYEQYF
TRBJ2-1	.	TRBV21-1	CASNKAEAAHSNEQFF
TRBJ2-3	.	TRBV11-2	CASSLRTSGAPRDTQYF
TRBJ1-1	.	TRBV12-3/TRBV12-4	CASSLGPEAFF
TRBJ2-1	.	TRBV29-1	CSVDGAGEQFF
TRBJ2-3	.	TRBV25-1	CATRRWGEGLDTQYF
TRBJ1-6	.	TRBV14	CASSLTGGRYNSPLHF
TRBJ2-3	.	TRBV25-1	CASSEYLGTQYF
TRBJ2-5	.	TRBV7-9	CASSPSRLAGEVGETQYF
TRBJ2-3	.	TRBV7-8	CASSLEGVGQLTDTQYF
TRBJ2-1	.	TRBV29-1	CSVGPGGNEQFF
TRBJ2-5	.	TRBV29-1	CSVLTDRRQETQYF
TRBJ2-1	.	TRBV7-9	CASSLMGGEGYNEQFF
TRBJ1-1	.	TRBV28	CASTLDSNTEAFF
TRBJ2-6	.	TRBV5-1	CASSSTGVGANVLTF
TRBJ2-1	.	TRBV29-1	CSATSGTSYNEQFF
TRBJ2-2	.	TRBV4-2	CASSQGTSGRGLDGELFF
TRBJ2-1	few	TRBV25-1	CASSDHLTREQFF